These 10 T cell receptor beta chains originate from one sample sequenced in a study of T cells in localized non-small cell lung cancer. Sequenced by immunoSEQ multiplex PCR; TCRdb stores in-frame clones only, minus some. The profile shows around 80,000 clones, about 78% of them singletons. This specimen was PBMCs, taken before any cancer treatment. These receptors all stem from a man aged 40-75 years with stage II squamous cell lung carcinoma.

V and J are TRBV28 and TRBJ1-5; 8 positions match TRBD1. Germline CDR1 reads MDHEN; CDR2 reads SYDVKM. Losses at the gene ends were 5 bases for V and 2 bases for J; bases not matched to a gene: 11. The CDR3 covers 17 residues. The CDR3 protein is CASSPPRGQGGNQPQHF. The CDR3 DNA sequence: TGTGCCAGCAGTCCCCCCCGAGGACAGGGAGGCAATCAGCCCCAGCATTTT.

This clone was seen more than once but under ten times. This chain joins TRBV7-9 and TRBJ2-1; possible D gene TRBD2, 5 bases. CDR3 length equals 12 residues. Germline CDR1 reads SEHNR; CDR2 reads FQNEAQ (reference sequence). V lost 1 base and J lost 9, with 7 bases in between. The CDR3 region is CASSLVRGEQFF. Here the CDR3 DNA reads TGTGCCAGCAGCTTAGTTCGGGGTGAGCAGTTCTTC.

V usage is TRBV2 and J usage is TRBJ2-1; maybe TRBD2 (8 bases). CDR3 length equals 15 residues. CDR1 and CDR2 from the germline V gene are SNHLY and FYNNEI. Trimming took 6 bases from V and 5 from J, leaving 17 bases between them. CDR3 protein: CASRQGSGGNNEQFF. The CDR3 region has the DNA TGTGCCAGCAGACAGGGGAGCGGGGGTAACAATGAGCAGTTCTTC.

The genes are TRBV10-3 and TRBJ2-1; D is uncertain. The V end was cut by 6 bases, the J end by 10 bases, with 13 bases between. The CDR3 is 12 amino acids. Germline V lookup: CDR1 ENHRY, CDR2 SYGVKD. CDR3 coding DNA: TGTGCCATCAGCTACTCGCGAATCGAGCAGTTCTTC. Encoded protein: CAISYSRIEQFF.

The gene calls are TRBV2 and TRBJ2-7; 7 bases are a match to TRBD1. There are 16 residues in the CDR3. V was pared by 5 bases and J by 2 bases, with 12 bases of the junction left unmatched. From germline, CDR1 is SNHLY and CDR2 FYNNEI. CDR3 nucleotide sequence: TGTGCCAGCAGTCCCAATTTTAGGGGACAGACCTACGAGCAGTACTTC. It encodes CASSPNFRGQTYEQYF.

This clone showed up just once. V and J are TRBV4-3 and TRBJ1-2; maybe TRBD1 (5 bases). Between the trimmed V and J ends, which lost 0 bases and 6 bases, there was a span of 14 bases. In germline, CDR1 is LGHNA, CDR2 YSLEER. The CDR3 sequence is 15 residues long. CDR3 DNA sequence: TGCGCCAGCAGCCAAGATATTTACGGGGCTGATGGCTACACCTTC. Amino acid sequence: CASSQDIYGADGYTF.

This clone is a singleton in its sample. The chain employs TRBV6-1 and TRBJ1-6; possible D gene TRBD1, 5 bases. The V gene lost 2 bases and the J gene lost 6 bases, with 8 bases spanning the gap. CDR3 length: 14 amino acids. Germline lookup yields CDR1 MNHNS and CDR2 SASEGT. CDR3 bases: TGTGCCAGCAGTGAAACAGGCTTTAATTCACCCCTCCACTTT. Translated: CASSETGFNSPLHF.

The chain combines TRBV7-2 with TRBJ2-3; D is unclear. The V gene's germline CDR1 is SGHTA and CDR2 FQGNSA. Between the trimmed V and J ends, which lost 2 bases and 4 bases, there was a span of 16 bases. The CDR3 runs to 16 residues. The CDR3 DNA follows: TGTGCCAGCAGCTTACTCTTCAGTGGTGGCCCAGATACGCAGTATTTT. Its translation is CASSLLFSGGPDTQYF.

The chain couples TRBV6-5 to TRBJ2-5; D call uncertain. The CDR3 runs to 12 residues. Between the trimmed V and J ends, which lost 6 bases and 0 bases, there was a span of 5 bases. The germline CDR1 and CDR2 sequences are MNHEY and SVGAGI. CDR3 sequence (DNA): TGTGCCAGCAGGCCGTACCAAGAGACCCAGTACTTC. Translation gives CASRPYQETQYF.

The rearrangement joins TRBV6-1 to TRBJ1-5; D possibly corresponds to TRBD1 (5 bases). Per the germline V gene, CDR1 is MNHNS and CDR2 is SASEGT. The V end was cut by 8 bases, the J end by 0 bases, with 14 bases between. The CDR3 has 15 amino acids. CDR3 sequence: CASGRAAYSNQPQHF. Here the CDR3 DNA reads TGTGCCAGCGGCAGGGCCGCTTATAGCAATCAGCCCCAGCATTTT.